The 17 T cell receptor beta chains in this list originate from one sample, sequenced in a study of T cell responses to AZD1222 COVID-19 vaccine. Repertoires were generated with immunoSEQ multiplex PCR, while TCRdb's copy carries only in-frame clones and drops some. The data hold 120,000 or so clones, with 80% to 90% observed a single time. The input for sequencing was peripheral blood, taken on day 0 of MenACWY control vaccination. These receptors were collected from an adult in good health.

This chain links TRBV27 with TRBJ1-6; D is uncertain. The CDR3 runs 14 residues. V dropped 4 bases and J dropped 7 bases, with 11 bases sitting between them. Germline CDR1 MNHEY, CDR2 SMNVEV (reference sequence). This CDR3 is CASSSKQYNSPLHF. CDR3 bases: TGTGCCAGCAGTTCGAAACAGTACAATTCACCCCTCCACTTT.

This clone was recorded only once. V is TRBV3-1 (or the pseudogene TRBV3-2) and J is TRBJ2-4; tentative D call: TRBD2 (6 bases). This CDR3 has 16 amino acids. The V gene's germline CDR1 is LGHDT and CDR2 YNNKEL (reference sequence). The V end was cut by 0 bases, the J end by 2 bases, with 11 bases between. CDR3 sequence reads: CASSQDFGGTKNIQYF. DNA for the CDR3: TGTGCCAGCAGCCAAGATTTCGGGGGAACCAAAAACATTCAGTACTTC.

The V call is TRBV5-8, the J call TRBJ1-5; tentatively, D is TRBD1 (5 bases). Between the trimmed V and J ends, which lost 0 bases and 0 bases, there was a span of 19 bases. CDR1 and CDR2 (germline): SGHTS, YDEGEE. The CDR3 runs to 19 residues. CDR3 residues: CASSLAGAARAYSNQPQHF. The CDR3 DNA reads TGTGCCAGCAGCTTGGCCGGGGCGGCCCGCGCCTATAGCAATCAGCCCCAGCATTTT.

The chain recombines TRBV30 with TRBJ1-5; 8 positions agree with TRBD1. There are 15 residues in the CDR3. Losses at the gene ends were 2 bases for V and 5 bases for J; bases not matched to a gene: 8. Germline V gives CDR1 GTSNPN, CDR2 SVGIG (reference sequence). CDR3 bases: TGTGCCTGGAGTTCACCCAGGGGGCCTGATCAGCCCCAGCATTTT. Its translation is CAWSSPRGPDQPQHF.

The chain links TRBV19 to TRBJ2-1; 12 nucleotides match TRBD2. Germline V CDR1 and CDR2: LNHDA, SQIVND (reference sequence). The CDR3 totals 15 residues. Losses at the gene ends were 5 bases for V and 9 bases for J; bases not matched to a gene: 8. The CDR3 nucleotides are TGTGCCAGTAGTTCCCGACTAGCGGGAGAATTTGAGCAGTTCTTC. This gives the protein CASSSRLAGEFEQFF.

The chain joins TRBV11-3 to TRBJ2-5; the match to TRBD2 covers 12 bases. Losses at the gene ends were 1 base for V and 5 bases for J; bases not matched to a gene: 11. CDR3 size: 18 residues. Per germline, CDR1 SGHNT and CDR2 YENEEA. Here the CDR3 reads CASSLVPSLAGGWETQYF. The CDR3 DNA sequence: TGTGCCAGCAGCTTAGTCCCCTCTCTAGCGGGAGGGTGGGAGACCCAGTACTTC.

The J gene is TRBJ2-3, the V gene TRBV27, with TRBD2 matching 8 bases. The CDR3 length is 13 residues. V lost 3 bases and J lost 7; bases outside the gene matches: 3. Germline loops: CDR1 MNHEY, CDR2 SMNVEV (reference sequence). CDR3 nucleotide sequence: TGTGCCAGCAGTTTGGGACTAGGACATACGCAGTATTTT. Protein sequence: CASSLGLGHTQYF.

The chain has TRBV6-5 and TRBJ2-5; no firm D call. V shed 8 bases and J shed 3 bases, with 4 bases lying between them. Germline V gives CDR1 MNHEY, CDR2 SVGAGI. The CDR3 sequence is 10 residues long. This chain's CDR3 is CASRKETQYF. As DNA, the CDR3 is TGTGCCAGCCGTAAAGAGACCCAGTACTTC.

V is TRBV5-1 and J is TRBJ2-3; D might be TRBD1 or TRBD2, each matching 9 bases. This CDR3 comprises 21 residues. Germline V gene data show CDR1 as SGHRS and CDR2 as YFSETQ. V was cut by 4 bases and J by 12 bases, with 42 bases left in between. This CDR3 is CASSLPSGQGVPSGIQTFQYF. CDR3 DNA: TGCGCCAGCAGCCTCCCGTCGGGACAGGGAGTCCCTAGCGGGATCCAGACTTTTCAGTATTTT.

The chain is built from TRBV19 and TRBJ1-2, with 7 bases that match TRBD1. The CDR3 is 16 amino acids. V dropped 4 bases and J dropped 3; count of bases not matched to a gene: 11. CDR1 and CDR2 (germline): LNHDA, SQIVND (reference sequence). CDR3 region: CASSTTSTGAHYGYTF. The CDR3 region has the DNA TGTGCCAGTAGTACAACCTCAACAGGGGCCCACTATGGCTACACCTTC.

This rearrangement joins TRBV3-1 (or the pseudogene TRBV3-2) to TRBJ2-5; 7 bases agree with TRBD2. Trimming at V came to 4 bases and at J to 2 bases, leaving 7 bases not matched to a gene. In germline, CDR1 is LGHDT, CDR2 YNNKEL (reference sequence). The CDR3 is 15 residues long. Here the CDR3 DNA reads TGTGCCAGCAGCCGGGGACTGGGGGGGCAAGAGACCCAGTACTTC. This gives the protein CASSRGLGGQETQYF.

J is TRBJ2-1 and V is TRBV12-3 or TRBV12-4, with 7 bases identical to TRBD2. With V trimmed by 5 bases and J by 10 bases, 5 bases remained unmatched. The CDR3 runs to 12 residues. CDR3: CASSPGLVEQFF. CDR3 DNA sequence: TGTGCCAGCAGTCCCGGACTAGTAGAGCAGTTCTTC.

A remark on this clone: In the same sample, other DNA sequences code for this CDR3. The rearrangement links TRBV3-1 (or the pseudogene TRBV3-2) to TRBJ1-4; 9 bases agree with TRBD1. Losses at the gene ends were 2 bases for V and 3 bases for J; bases not matched to a gene: 1. Germline CDR1 and CDR2: LGHDT and YNNKEL (reference sequence). This CDR3 is 15 amino acids long. CDR3 sequence reads: CASSQRQGANEKLFF. The CDR3 DNA reads TGTGCCAGCAGCCAAAGACAGGGGGCTAATGAAAAACTGTTTTTT.

The CDR3 spells CSAGEGNEQFF. For the CDR3, the DNA is TGCAGTGCTGGCGAGGGCAATGAGCAGTTCTTC. The chain employs TRBV20-1 and TRBJ2-1; D is perhaps TRBD2 (5 bases). This CDR3 spans 11 amino acids. The V end was cut by 5 bases, the J end by 6 bases, with 8 bases between. Per the germline V gene, CDR1 is DFQATT and CDR2 is SNEGSKA (reference sequence).

The chain joins TRBV7-2 to TRBJ2-2; 15 nucleotides match TRBD2. The CDR3 runs to 19 residues. CDR1 is SGHTA and CDR2 is FQGNSA in the germline V gene. With V trimmed by 3 bases and J by 3 bases, 8 bases remained unmatched. The CDR3 nucleotides are TGTGCCAGCAGCTTCCGAGTGGGACTAGCGGGAGGACACACCGGGGAGCTGTTTTTT. Translation: CASSFRVGLAGGHTGELFF. Full variable domain (remainder filled in from reference TRBV7-2 and TRBJ2-2): GAGVSQSPSNKVTEKGKDVELRCDPISGHTALYWYRQSLGQGLEFLIYFQGNSAPDKSGLPSDRFSAERTGGSVSTLTIQRTQQEDSAVYLCASSFRVGLAGGHTGELFFGEGSRLTVL.

The rearrangement links TRBV5-1 to TRBJ1-1; no definite D call. Germline V gene data show CDR1 as SGHRS and CDR2 as YFSETQ. The CDR3 is 13 residues long. Trimming took off 4 bases at V and 6 bases at J, with 13 bases between the two ends. As DNA, the CDR3 is TGCGCCAGCAGCCCGGGTCTTTCACCTGAAGCTTTCTTT. This translates into CASSPGLSPEAFF.

The chain uses TRBV27 and TRBJ2-7, with 12 nucleotides matching TRBD2. V gave up 7 bases and J gave up 0 bases; unmatched junction bases: 7. The CDR3 extends over 16 amino acids. From germline, CDR1 is MNHEY and CDR2 SMNVEV (reference sequence). The CDR3 spells CASMGTSGGSSYEQYF. The CDR3 DNA sequence: TGTGCCAGCATGGGAACTAGCGGGGGGAGCTCCTACGAGCAGTACTTC.